The entry below gives a single T cell receptor beta chain sequence along with its context. What it binds is not known. This entry is derived from a study of T-cell reconstitution after alpha-beta-depleted transplantation in children. Molecular barcoding with unique molecular identifiers was used for the TCRbeta library. A single record per CDR3 protein comes from TCRdb applying MiXCR to the PCR reads. The sample lists about 300,000 distinct CDR3 sequences, roughly 8.2% occurring once. Study-level findings and limits: Diversity of TCRbeta at day 60 was high in some patients, arising from surviving recipient T cells and thymic progenitors. Reported findings indicate that, about two months after transplant, alpha-beta T cells came from several hundred expanded clones, which were derived from non-depleted graft cells. The main origin of T-cell counts and diversity one year after transplant was newly produced T cells.

The germline V and J ends were trimmed by 6 bases and 6 bases, with 24 bases remaining between them. Germline CDR1 is KGHSH and CDR2 is LQKENI. The CDR3 contains 17 residues. The J gene is TRBJ2-4, the V gene TRBV18; a weak D match, TRBD1 (6 bases). This TCR came from a female patient between 2 and 10 years old who had a stem cell transplant for Fanconi anemia, so the T cells may come from the graft donor. The starting material was peripheral blood, obtained 360 days after TCRalphabeta/CD19-depleted stem cell transplant. CDR3 sequence (DNA): TGTGCCAGCTCCCCCATAGCGAGGGGCCAACAGGGAAACATTCAGTACTTC. Amino acids: CASSPIARGQQGNIQYF.